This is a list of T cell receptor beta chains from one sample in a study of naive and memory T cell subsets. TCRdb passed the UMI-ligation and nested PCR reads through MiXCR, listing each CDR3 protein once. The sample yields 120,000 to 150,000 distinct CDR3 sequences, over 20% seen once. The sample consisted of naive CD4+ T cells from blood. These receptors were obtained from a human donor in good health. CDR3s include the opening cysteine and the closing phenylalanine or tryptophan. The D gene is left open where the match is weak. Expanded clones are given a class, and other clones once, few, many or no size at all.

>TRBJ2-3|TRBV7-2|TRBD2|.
TGTGCCAGCAGCTTAGTCTCTAGCGGGAGTTCGCAGTATTTT
CASSLVSSGSSQYF
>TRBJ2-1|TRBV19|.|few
TGTGCCAGTAGTATAGGAAGGTCTAGCTCCTACAATGAGCAGTTCTTC
CASSIGRSSSYNEQFF
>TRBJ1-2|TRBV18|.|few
TGTGCCAGCTCACCAAATCCGGGACACCAAAACTATGGCTACACCTTC
CASSPNPGHQNYGYTF
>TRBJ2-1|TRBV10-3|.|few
TGTGCCATCAGTGATTCGAGACTCAATGAGCAGTTCTTC
CAISDSRLNEQFF
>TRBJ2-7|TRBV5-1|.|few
TGCGCCAGCAGCTTGGAGGTAGCCTACGAGCAGTACTTC
CASSLEVAYEQYF
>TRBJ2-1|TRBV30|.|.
TGTGCCTGGAGTAGCAGGCTTCTCTACAATGAGCAGTTCTTC
CAWSSRLLYNEQFF
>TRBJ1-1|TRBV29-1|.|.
TGCAGCGTGACCCAAGACCTGAACGCTGAAGCTTTCTTT
CSVTQDLNAEAFF
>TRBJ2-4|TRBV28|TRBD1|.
TGTGCCAGCAGTTTACGGACAGGGGGAATTGGCTACATTCAGTACTTC
CASSLRTGGIGYIQYF
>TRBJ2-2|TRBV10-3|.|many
TGTGCCATCACTGGGGCAGGTCGATCAGGGGAGCTGTTTTTT
CAITGAGRSGELFF
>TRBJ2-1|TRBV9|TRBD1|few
TGTGCCAGCAGTCGTAGAGAGGGGTGGACAGGGAAACATGAGCAGTTCTTC
CASSRREGWTGKHEQFF
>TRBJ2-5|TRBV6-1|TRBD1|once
TGTGCCAGTACTACAAGACAGGGGGCGATACAAGAGACCCAGTACTTC
CASTTRQGAIQETQYF
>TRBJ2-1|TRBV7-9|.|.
TGTGCCAGCAGCTTCAAGAGCTCCTACAATGAGCAGTTCTTC
CASSFKSSYNEQFF
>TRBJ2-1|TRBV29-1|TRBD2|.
TGCAGCGTTGAACCCGGACTAGCTGGAGAGCAGTTCTTC
CSVEPGLAGEQFF
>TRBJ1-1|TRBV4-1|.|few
TGCGCCAGCAGCCAAGGGGAGGTGAACACTGAAGCTTTCTTT
CASSQGEVNTEAFF
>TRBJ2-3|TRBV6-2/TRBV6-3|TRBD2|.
TGTGCCAGCGAACGGGAGGCCACGTTTGCAGATACGCAGTATTTT
CASEREATFADTQYF
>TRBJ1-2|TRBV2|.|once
TGTGCCAGCAGTAAGACTATAAACTCGGGACTCCCTAGAAGGTATGGCTACACCTTC
CASSKTINSGLPRRYGYTF
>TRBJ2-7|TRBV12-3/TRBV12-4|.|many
TGTGCCAGCAGCCTTTCAAGGGTGGCGCGCGAGCAGTACTTC
CASSLSRVAREQYF
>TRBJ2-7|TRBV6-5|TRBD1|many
TGTGCCAGTCGAGGACAGGGTGCTCGAGAGCAGTACTTC
CASRGQGAREQYF
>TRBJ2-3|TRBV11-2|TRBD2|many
TGTGCCAGCAGCCAGAGCGGGAGTGGCACAGATACGCAGTATTTT
CASSQSGSGTDTQYF
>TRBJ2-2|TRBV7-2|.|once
TGTGCCAGCAGCTTAGGTCCGGGAGACCCCACCGGGGAGCTGTTTTTT
CASSLGPGDPTGELFF
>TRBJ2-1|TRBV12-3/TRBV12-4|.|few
TGTGCCAGCAGTTTAAACAGGCGTCCCTTTGAGCAGTTCTTC
CASSLNRRPFEQFF
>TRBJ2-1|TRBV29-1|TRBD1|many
TGCAGCGTTGTGTTGGGACAGGGGTCCTACAATGAGCAGTTCTTC
CSVVLGQGSYNEQFF
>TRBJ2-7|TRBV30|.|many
TGTGCCTGGAGCTACGGACAGTACTACGAGCAGTACTTC
CAWSYGQYYEQYF
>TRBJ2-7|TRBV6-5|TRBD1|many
TGTGCCAGCAGTAGTTGGACAGGGGCGACATCATTCGAGCAGTACTTC
CASSSWTGATSFEQYF
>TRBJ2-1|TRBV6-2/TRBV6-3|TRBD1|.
TGTGCCAGCAATCAAATCGGGACAGGGGGCCATGAGCAGTTCTTC
CASNQIGTGGHEQFF
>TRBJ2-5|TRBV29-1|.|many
TGCAGCGTTGTGGTTAGCCAAGAGACCCAGTACTTC
CSVVVSQETQYF
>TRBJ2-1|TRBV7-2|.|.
TGTGCCAGCAGTCAGGGGGGTGCCGAGCAGTTCTTC
CASSQGGAEQFF